This T cell receptor (beta chain) is from a study of technical replicates of blood from a few donors. Sequenced by immunoSEQ multiplex PCR; TCRdb stores in-frame clones only, minus some. The sample contains about 70,000 clones, under 99% of which appear only once. This CDR3 contains 15 residues. Germline V gives CDR1 SGHRS, CDR2 YFSETQ. Trimming at V came to 2 bases and at J to 6 bases, leaving 7 bases not matched to a gene. The origin of this receptor is a human donor in good health. This chain uses TRBV5-1 with TRBJ1-5, with 8 bases that match TRBD1. Specimen: T cells isolated from PBMCs. CDR3 DNA: TGCGCCAGCAGCTTCTCAGGGGGCGCGGGTCAGCCCCAGCATTTT. The encoded protein is CASSFSGGAGQPQHF.